Below, 28 T cell receptor beta chains from the same sample are listed, as sequenced in a study of Graves' ophthalmopathy and Graves' hyperthyroidism (dated by TCRdb to the late 2010s). The sample was run on an Illumina HiSeq 2000. TCR beta CDR3 regions were amplified from RNA transcripts for repertoire sequencing. A first-round RT-PCR used HTBI primers with the Qiagen OneStep RT-PCR kit, followed by a second-round multiplex PCR, size selection and purification. TCRdb's own reprocessing of the public reads used fastp at Q25 and MiXCR and kept productive beta chains. One record per CDR3 amino acid sequence lists the most common genes and DNA. The sample contains around 670,000 distinct CDR3 sequences, around 40% of them found a single time. Of the sample, about 40% is held by the ten largest clones. Sequenced input: peripheral blood. The origin of the receptors is an adult man with Graves' ophthalmopathy.

The chain joins TRBV9 to TRBJ1-1; a weak D match, TRBD1 (6 bases). With 5 bases removed from V and 6 bases from J, the gap between germline ends came to 17 bases. This CDR3 comprises 14 residues. Germline assignment: CDR1 SGDLS and CDR2 YYNGEE. CDR3 sequence reads: CASSAPGVGAEAFF. CDR3 bases: TGTGCCAGCAGTGCTCCAGGGGTGGGGGCTGAAGCTTTCTTT.

The V and J genes are TRBV25-1 and TRBJ2-1, with TRBD2 identical over 10 bases. V lost 7 bases to trimming and J lost 6 bases; unmatched junction nucleotides: 9. This CDR3 spans 15 amino acids. In germline, CDR1 is MGHDK, CDR2 SYGVNS. CDR3 protein: CASNLAGESRNEQFF. CDR3 nucleotide sequence: TGTGCCAGCAACCTAGCGGGAGAGTCTCGCAATGAGCAGTTCTTC. Variable domain in full (rest from reference TRBV25-1 and TRBJ2-1): EADIYQTPRYLVIGTGKKITLECSQTMGHDKMYWYQQDPGMELHLIHYSYGVNSTEKGDLSSESTVSRIRTEHFPLTLESARPSHTSQYLCASNLAGESRNEQFFGPGTRLTVL.

This clonotype has only a few counts. J is TRBJ1-1 and V is TRBV7-9, with D tentatively TRBD1 (5 bases). CDR1 and CDR2 (germline): SEHNR, FQNEAQ (reference sequence). This CDR3 comprises 16 residues. With 3 bases removed from V and 4 bases from J, the gap between germline ends came to 18 bases. The DNA for the CDR3 is TGTGCCAGCAGCTTCCATCCGGACAAGGGGCTCACTGAAGCTTTCTTT. Translated: CASSFHPDKGLTEAFF.

This clonotype has just a few counts. This sequence joins TRBV19 and TRBJ1-1; a possible D gene is TRBD1 (5 bases). The V end lost 7 bases, the J end lost 5 bases, and 17 bases lay between the germline ends. This CDR3 comprises 14 residues. Germline V gene sequence: CDR1 LNHDA, CDR2 SQIVND (reference sequence). Here the CDR3 DNA reads TGTGCCAGTACGCGGGGCTCAAGTGGAACTGAAGCTTTCTTT. Translation: CASTRGSSGTEAFF.

This clonotype was observed many times. The chain links TRBV2 to TRBJ1-4, with D perhaps TRBD1 (6 bases). Trimming took off 3 bases at V and 5 bases at J, with 10 bases between the two ends. Germline-derived CDR1 and CDR2 are SNHLY and FYNNEI. The CDR3 is 14 amino acids. CDR3 in amino acids: CASSEDSQNEKLFF. CDR3 DNA: TGTGCCAGCAGTGAGGACAGCCAGAATGAAAAACTGTTTTTT.

There are many counts of this clonotype. The chain links TRBV11-2 to TRBJ2-5, with 7 bases aligning to TRBD1. The CDR3 is made up of 19 amino acids. The ends lost 0 bases at V and 0 bases at J; junction bases unmatched: 13. The germline gives CDR1 SGHAT, CDR2 FQNNGV. CDR3 in amino acids: CASSLDRGRQGKYQETQYF. For the CDR3, the DNA is TGTGCCAGCAGCTTAGATCGGGGAAGACAGGGAAAGTACCAAGAGACCCAGTACTTC.

The chain has TRBV7-9 and TRBJ2-7; a possible D gene is TRBD2 (5 bases). This CDR3 is built from 15 residues. Germline CDR1 is SEHNR and CDR2 is FQNEAQ (reference sequence). The ends were cut back, 4 bases at V and 3 bases at J, with 16 bases in the middle. CDR3 in DNA: TGTGCCAGCAGCTCGAAGGACTGGGGTGGCTACGAGCAGTACTTC. Its translation: CASSSKDWGGYEQYF.

Worth noting for this clonotype: No conserved phenylalanine or tryptophan is present at the end of the CDR3, so a read error is the likely explanation. This chain links TRBV7-9 with TRBJ2-5, with D perhaps matching TRBD2 (6 bases). The CDR3 sequence is 14 residues long. V gave up 0 bases and J gave up 5 bases, with 10 bases separating them. CDR1 is SEHNR, CDR2 FQNEAQ, per germline (reference sequence). CDR3 sequence: CASSLAGGWETQYL. The DNA for the CDR3 is TGTGCCAGCAGCTTAGCGGGAGGTTGGGAGACCCAGTACCTC.

This chain links TRBV10-3 with TRBJ1-5; perhaps TRBD1 as D (5 bases). This CDR3 has 13 residues. Germline loops: CDR1 ENHRY, CDR2 SYGVKD. The V and J ends lost 10 bases and 14 bases respectively, with 24 bases between them. Here the CDR3 reads CATLPGMGLYEHF. The CDR3 DNA reads as TGTGCCACCCTCCCAGGGATGGGGTTGTACGAGCATTTT.

The chain recombines TRBV11-2 with TRBJ1-6; the D gene is possibly TRBD1 (5 bases). Germline values: CDR1 SGHAT, CDR2 FQNNGV. CDR3 length: 17 amino acids. The ends were cut back, 1 base at V and 7 bases at J, with 17 bases in the middle. CDR3 nucleotides: TGTGCCAGCAGCTTAGTCCGGGGGACTGAAGGGAATTCACCCCTCCACTTT. Translating gives CASSLVRGTEGNSPLHF.

This clonotype was seen many times. The genes are TRBV29-1 and TRBJ2-7; D is unclear. Trimming removed 0 bases from V and 0 bases from J, with 12 bases in between. Germline V lookup: CDR1 SQVTM, CDR2 ANQGSEA. CDR3 length equals 15 residues. The CDR3 protein is CSVEDLRTSSYEQYF. CDR3 bases: TGCAGCGTTGAAGATCTACGGACGAGCTCCTACGAGCAGTACTTC.

The V and J genes are TRBV20-1 and TRBJ2-7; the D gene is possibly TRBD1 (7 bases). This CDR3 is built from 14 residues. The germline V gene has CDR1 DFQATT and CDR2 SNEGSKA (reference sequence). V gave up 6 bases and J gave up 2 bases, with 17 bases separating them. CDR3 DNA sequence: TGCAGTGCCCTCCCAGGGGGGATGGCCTACGAGCAGTACTTC. Protein: CSALPGGMAYEQYF.

The table lists this clonotype with a count of one. This chain links TRBV7-4 with TRBJ2-7; D could derive from TRBD1 or TRBD2 (5 bases each). Deletions cut 0 bases from V and 0 bases from J, with 12 bases between. CDR3 length equals 16 residues. CDR1 and CDR2 (germline): SGHVT, SQSDAQ. The CDR3 spells CASSLAVGTSSYEQYF. The CDR3 region has the DNA TGTGCCAGCAGCTTAGCGGTTGGGACCAGCTCCTACGAGCAGTACTTC.

The chain employs TRBV10-3 and TRBJ2-7; 8 bases line up with TRBD1. This CDR3 spans 14 amino acids. Germline CDR1 reads ENHRY; CDR2 reads SYGVKD. V dropped 5 bases and J dropped 7; count of bases not matched to a gene: 10. In DNA form, the CDR3 reads TGTGCCATCAGTAAGGGACAGGACGGACGGGAGCAGTACTTC. It translates to CAISKGQDGREQYF.

As regards this clonotype: The junction does not match germline at one end; this may be a read error. The chain carries TRBV25-1 and TRBJ2-2; D might be TRBD1 or TRBD2, each matching 5 bases. This CDR3 has 15 amino acids. CDR1 and CDR2 from the germline V gene are MGHDK and SYGVNS. The CDR3 region is CASSLVLGDAGELLF. DNA for the CDR3: TGTGCCAGCAGCTTAGTCTTGGGGGACGCCGGGGAGCTGCTTTTT. Variable domain in full (rest from reference TRBV25-1 and TRBJ2-2): EADIYQTPRYLVIGTGKKITLECSQTMGHDKMYWYQQDPGMELHLIHYSYGVNSTEKGDLSSESTVSRIRTEHFPLTLESARPSHTSQYLCASSLVLGDAGELLFGEGSRLTVL.

This chain joins TRBV11-1 and TRBJ1-5; 9 bases are a match to TRBD1. Per germline, CDR1 SGHAT and CDR2 FQDESV (reference sequence). The length of the CDR3 is 15 residues. The CDR3 region is CARPGQGWADQPQHF. DNA for the CDR3: TGTGCTAGACCGGGACAGGGCTGGGCTGATCAGCCCCAGCATTTT.

The chain is built from TRBV28 and TRBJ1-2, with a tentative D call TRBD1 (5 bases). The V end was cut by 4 bases, the J end by 6 bases, with 12 bases between. CDR3 length: 13 residues. The germline gives CDR1 MDHEN, CDR2 SYDVKM. The CDR3 DNA sequence: TGTGCCAGCAGTTCGATACAGGTGAATGGCTACACCTTC. It is translated as CASSSIQVNGYTF.

This clonotype was picked up a small number of times. The chain couples TRBV7-9 to TRBJ2-7, with a weak D call TRBD2 (5 bases). CDR1 and CDR2 (germline): SEHNR, FQNEAQ (reference sequence). V was pared by 1 base and J by 4 bases, with 14 bases between. This CDR3 contains 15 residues. CDR3 amino acids: CASSLEGLGVYEQYF. In nucleotides, the CDR3 is TGTGCCAGCAGCTTAGAAGGACTTGGGGTATACGAGCAGTACTTC.

A few counts support this clonotype. The chain carries TRBV6-2 or TRBV6-3 and TRBJ2-7; a weak D match, TRBD1 (6 bases). CDR1 is MNHEY and CDR2 is SVGEGT in the germline V gene. The V and J ends lost 7 bases and 0 bases respectively, with 16 bases between them. The length of the CDR3 is 15 residues. CDR3 coding DNA: TGTGCCAGCACCATATGGACAGCCAGCTCCTACGAGCAGTACTTC. Translated, it gives CASTIWTASSYEQYF.

This clonotype appeared a few times. The chain combines TRBV20-1 with TRBJ1-2, with no clear D. From germline, CDR1 is DFQATT and CDR2 SNEGSKA (reference sequence). The CDR3 totals 13 residues. V was trimmed by 3 bases and J by 8 bases, leaving 16 bases between them. CDR3 sequence reads: CSASQALTEGYTF. The DNA of the CDR3 is TGCAGTGCTAGTCAGGCCCTTACAGAAGGCTACACCTTC.

The rearrangement joins TRBV5-1 to TRBJ2-2; D may be TRBD2 (6 bases). The V end was cut by 5 bases, the J end by 4 bases, with 15 bases between. The length of the CDR3 is 15 residues. Looked up from germline, CDR1 is SGHRS and CDR2 is YFSETQ. The CDR3: CASRKEGALTGELFF. CDR3 nucleotide sequence: TGCGCCAGCAGGAAGGAGGGCGCACTCACCGGGGAGCTGTTTTTT.

This clonotype was picked up many times. This sequence joins TRBV29-1 and TRBJ2-7, with 8 nucleotides matching TRBD1. V was clipped by 4 bases and J by 1 base; unmatched bases: 0. The CDR3 is 12 amino acids. Germline CDR1 SQVTM, CDR2 ANQGSEA. For the CDR3, the DNA is TGCAGCGTTGGGGACAGGTCCTACGAGCAGTACTTC. Protein product: CSVGDRSYEQYF.

This clonotype was seen ten or more times. The rearrangement joins TRBV7-9 to TRBJ1-1; possible D gene TRBD1, 5 bases. Germline CDR1 and CDR2: SEHNR and FQNEAQ (reference sequence). With 4 bases removed from V and 3 bases from J, the gap between germline ends came to 9 bases. This CDR3 is 13 amino acids long. The CDR3 region is CASSYQGHTEAFF. CDR3 sequence (DNA): TGTGCCAGCAGCTATCAGGGCCACACTGAAGCTTTCTTT.

This clonotype was counted only a few times. The genes are TRBV7-9 and TRBJ1-5; 9 bases fit TRBD1. The CDR3 is 14 amino acids. Looked up from germline, CDR1 is SEHNR and CDR2 is FQNEAQ (reference sequence). The V segment lost 5 bases and the J segment 5 bases; nucleotides outside the gene matches: 4. CDR3 DNA: TGTGCCAGCAGCCTCGGGACAGGGTATCAGCCCCAGCATTTT. As protein: CASSLGTGYQPQHF.

The sample holds many counts of this clonotype. The V and J genes are TRBV7-6 and TRBJ1-1; the D is unclear. The CDR3 is 13 amino acids. The ends were cut back, 0 bases at V and 3 bases at J, with 5 bases in the middle. CDR1 is SGHVS and CDR2 is FNYEAQ in the germline V gene. The CDR3 reads CASSLAQYTEAFF. CDR3 DNA sequence: TGTGCCAGCAGCTTAGCTCAATACACTGAAGCTTTCTTT.

This sequence joins TRBV11-1 and TRBJ1-5; 7 bases are a match to TRBD1. Germline V CDR1 and CDR2: SGHAT, FQDESV (reference sequence). J lost 7 bases, V lost 7 bases, and 13 bases had no gene match. The CDR3 extends over 15 amino acids. CDR3 sequence (DNA): TGTGCCAGCACCACCCCCGAAAGGGGGCGACAGCCCCAGCATTTT. It translates to CASTTPERGRQPQHF.

The CDR3 DNA is TGTGCCAACGGCTCTGGGAGTAATTTAGAGACCCAGTACTTC. It specifies CANGSGSNLETQYF. The gene calls are TRBV10-3 and TRBJ2-5, with TRBD2 as a possible D gene (5 bases). There are 14 residues in the CDR3. The V gene lost 10 bases and the J gene lost 4 bases, with 19 bases spanning the gap. Looked up from germline, CDR1 is ENHRY and CDR2 is SYGVKD.

The chain has TRBV29-1 and TRBJ2-3; perhaps D is TRBD1 or TRBD2 (7 bases each). The ends were cut back, 3 bases at V and 4 bases at J, with 11 bases in the middle. The length of the CDR3 is 13 residues. Per the germline V gene, CDR1 is SQVTM and CDR2 is ANQGSEA. CDR3 nucleotide sequence: TGCAGCGTTGACAGGGGGGGCGCAGATACGCAGTATTTT. It encodes CSVDRGGADTQYF.